This T cell receptor (beta chain) was captured by sequencing in a study of cytomegalovirus exposure and HLA in healthy donors. The wider study: Drawn from HLA-typed donors, 83 million or so unique TCRs were held in an early data release. Most donors, 81% of 398 genotyped, fell in the Caucasian-associated ancestry cluster. Study outcomes and limitations: Some TCR beta chains (164 of them) were listed as cytomegalovirus-associated.

Germline V lookup: CDR1 SGDLS, CDR2 YYNGEE. The CDR3 has 16 amino acids. Losses at the gene ends were 5 bases for V and 0 bases for J; bases not matched to a gene: 3. In regard to this clone: The antigen is unknown.

The PCR employed 60 Vbeta primers together with 13 Jbeta primers. Produced via immunoSEQ multiplex PCR; TCRdb's table is partial and in-frame only. The sample yields approximately 160,000 clones, around 86% seen once. The genes are TRBV9 and TRBJ2-1; 12 bases line up with TRBD2. Sequencing was done on a sample of PBMCs. The receptor was isolated from a human donor in good health. The CDR3 coding sequence is TGTGCCAGCAGTGGACTAGCGGGGTCCTCCTACAATGAGCAGTTCTTC. Translated, it gives CASSGLAGSSYNEQFF.